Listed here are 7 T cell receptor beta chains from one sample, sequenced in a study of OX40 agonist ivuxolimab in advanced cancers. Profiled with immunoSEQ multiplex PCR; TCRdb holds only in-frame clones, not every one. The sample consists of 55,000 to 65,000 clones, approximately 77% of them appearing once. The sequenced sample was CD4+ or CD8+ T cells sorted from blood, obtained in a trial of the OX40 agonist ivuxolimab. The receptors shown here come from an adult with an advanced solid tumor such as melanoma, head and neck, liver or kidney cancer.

The CDR3 is CASSAGSSRQPQHF. The DNA for the CDR3 is TGTGCCAGCAGTGCAGGGAGTTCTAGGCAGCCCCAGCATTTT. The chain employs TRBV27 and TRBJ1-5; TRBD1 is a possible D gene (5 bases). The CDR3 spans 14 residues. CDR1 is MNHEY, CDR2 SMNVEV, per germline (reference sequence). V lost 5 bases, J lost 7 bases, and 15 bases lay in between.

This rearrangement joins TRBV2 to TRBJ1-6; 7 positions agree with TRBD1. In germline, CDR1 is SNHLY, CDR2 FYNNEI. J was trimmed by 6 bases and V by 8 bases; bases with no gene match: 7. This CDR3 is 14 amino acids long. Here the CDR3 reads CASAWDSLNSPLHF. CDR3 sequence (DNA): TGTGCCAGCGCCTGGGACAGCCTTAATTCACCCCTCCACTTT.

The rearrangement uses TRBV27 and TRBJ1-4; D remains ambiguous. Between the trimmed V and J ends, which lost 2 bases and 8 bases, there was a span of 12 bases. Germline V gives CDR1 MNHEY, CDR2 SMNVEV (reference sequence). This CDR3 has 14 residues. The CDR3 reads CASSLGGPGEKLFF. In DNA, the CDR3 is TGTGCCAGCAGTTTAGGTGGGCCAGGCGAAAAACTGTTTTTT.

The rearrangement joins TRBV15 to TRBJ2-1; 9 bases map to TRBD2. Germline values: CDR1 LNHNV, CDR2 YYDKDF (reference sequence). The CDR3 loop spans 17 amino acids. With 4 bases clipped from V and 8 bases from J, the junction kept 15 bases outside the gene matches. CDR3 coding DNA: TGTGCCACCAGCACAACGGGGATAGCGGGAGTGATTTATGAGCAGTTCTTC. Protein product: CATSTTGIAGVIYEQFF.

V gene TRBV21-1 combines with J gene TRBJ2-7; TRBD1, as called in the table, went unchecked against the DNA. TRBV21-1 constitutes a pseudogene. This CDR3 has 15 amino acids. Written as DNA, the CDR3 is TGTGCCAGTGAGGACAGCTCCCTATTGTCCTACGAGCAGTACTTC. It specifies CASEDSSLLSYEQYF.

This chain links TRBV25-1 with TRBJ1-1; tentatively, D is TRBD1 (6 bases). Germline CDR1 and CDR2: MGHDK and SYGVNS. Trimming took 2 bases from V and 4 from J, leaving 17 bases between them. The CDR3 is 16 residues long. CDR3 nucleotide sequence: TGTGCCAGCAGTGAAACCGTGGGGGGCGTACTCACTGAAGCTTTCTTT. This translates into CASSETVGGVLTEAFF.

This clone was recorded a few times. The CDR3 DNA follows: TGTGCCAGCAGACTAACAGGGGAAGGTGGCTACACCTTC. This translates into CASRLTGEGGYTF. The chain carries TRBV27 and TRBJ1-2, with TRBD1 matching 7 bases. The V segment lost 6 bases and the J segment 7 bases; nucleotides outside the gene matches: 8. Germline V gene data show CDR1 as MNHEY and CDR2 as SMNVEV (reference sequence). This CDR3 has 13 residues.